This entry describes one TCR beta chain. Its cognate antigen is unknown. It may be a read error: a sequence one base away is much more abundant. This specimen belongs to a study of T cells after yellow fever vaccination. Study-wide context: Fractions low in cell number were prepared with SMART-Seq v4 Ultra Low Input.

The TCR cDNA carried a universal primer site and UMIs from 5'RACE template switching. A single record per CDR3 protein comes from TCRdb applying MiXCR to the 5' RACE reads. The repertoire has about 260,000 distinct CDR3 sequences, approximately 3.8% of them found once; the top ten carry 19%. The germline gives CDR1 DFQATT, CDR2 SNEGSKA (reference sequence). CDR3 length equals 13 residues. Study-wide findings and caveats: Post-booster repertoires again held most primary-vaccination clones (about 96% CD4, around 90% CD8). Abundant clonotypes from the bulk population could have been carried over as contaminants into FACS-sorted repertoires.

The sample here was PBMCs, taken 15 days after the yellow fever booster vaccination. The receptor comes from a man aged 18 to 35 who received the YFV17D yellow fever vaccine. The gene calls are TRBV20-1 and TRBJ2-3, with D tentatively TRBD2 (5 bases). The CDR3 region is CNAWTEGTDTQYF. As DNA, the CDR3 is TGCAATGCCTGGACTGAGGGAACGGATACGCAGTATTTT.